This T cell receptor beta chain originates from a study of CXCR3-negative and CXCR3-positive naive CD8 T cells. As to this clonotype: Its specificity is not known.

The CDR3 length is 15 residues. From germline, CDR1 is MNHEY and CDR2 SVGAGI. Regarding the study as a whole: For the naive subsets, surface CD5 was similar, and TCR strength was inferred from TRB CDR3 properties. High diversity, comparable across both naive subsets, contrasted with much lower diversity in memory CD8+ cells. Post-cryopreservation CXCR3 expression was partly diminished, and the bulk of assays employed fresh PBMCs.

All TRB cDNA libraries came from 5' RACE performed with UMI labels. TCRdb reprocessed the 5' RACE reads; each CDR3 protein has one entry and no DNA is given. Recorded for this sample: around 40,000 distinct CDR3 sequences. Material for sequencing was memory CD8+ T cells from blood. This clonotype was obtained from a human donor in good health. Some clones in this sample may be carry-over from other donors' samples. V is TRBV6-5 and J is TRBJ2-3; TCRdb's D gene call, TRBD1, goes unchecked for lack of DNA. The CDR3 sequence is CASSFGQGGPDTQYF.